One sample yielded the 28 T cell receptor beta chains listed below, sequenced in a study of shared clonotypes between healthy human individuals. Sequencing used immunoSEQ multiplex PCR; TCRdb keeps in-frame clones, though not all of them. The table records about 2.3 million clones, 92% of them present only once. The sample taken for sequencing was naive CD4+ T cells from PBMCs. As for subset: CD45RA+ positively selected. The receptors shown here come from a man between 18 and 29 years old in good health. Some clones in this sample may be carry-over from other donors' samples.

The V call is TRBV9, the J call TRBJ2-1, with 8 positions matching TRBD2. The CDR3 is 15 amino acids. V shed 3 bases and J 2 bases; nucleotides not matched to a gene: 4. CDR1 SGDLS and CDR2 YYNGEE come from the germline V gene. This chain's CDR3 is CASSGSGSTYNEQFF. Here the CDR3 DNA reads TGTGCCAGCAGCGGCAGCGGGAGCACCTACAATGAGCAGTTCTTC.

The rearrangement joins TRBV5-4 to TRBJ2-5; 7 nucleotides line up with TRBD2. The germline V gene has CDR1 SGHNT and CDR2 YYREEE (reference sequence). CDR3 length equals 14 residues. The V gene end was trimmed by 7 bases and the J gene end by 1 base; junction bases not matched to a gene: 7. CDR3 DNA: TGTGCCAGCTATTCCCGGGGGGTCCAAGAGACCCAGTACTTC. This codes for CASYSRGVQETQYF.

The V call is TRBV5-1, the J call TRBJ2-3; no clear D gene. CDR3 length equals 15 residues. The germline V gene has CDR1 SGHRS and CDR2 YFSETQ. V was clipped by 4 bases and J by 0 bases, with 12 bases between them. The CDR3 region has the DNA TGCGCCAGCAGCCGCTCCCCCCCTAGCACAGATACGCAGTATTTT. Residues: CASSRSPPSTDTQYF. Based on the CDR3 plus reference TRBV5-1 and TRBJ2-3, the full variable domain is KAGVTQTPRYLIKTRGQQVTLSCSPISGHRSVSWYQQTPGQGLQFLFEYFSETQRNKGNFPGRFSGRQFSNSRSEMNVSTLELGDSALYLCASSRSPPSTDTQYFGPGTRLTVL.

The gene calls are TRBV15 and TRBJ2-5; D may be TRBD1 (5 bases). The germline gives CDR1 LNHNV, CDR2 YYDKDF (reference sequence). Trimming pared 0 bases from V and 2 bases from J, leaving 13 bases between. The CDR3 contains 16 residues. The CDR3: CATSRDTSRGQETQYF. The CDR3 DNA follows: TGTGCCACCAGCAGAGATACGAGTAGGGGACAAGAGACCCAGTACTTC.

This clone showed up just once. The chain employs TRBV9 and TRBJ1-3; TRBD1 might be the D (6 bases). This CDR3 spans 15 amino acids. Trimming removed 4 bases at V and 4 bases at J, with 15 bases between. CDR1 and CDR2 (germline): SGDLS, YYNGEE. This CDR3 reads CASSQRGHGGNTIYF. The CDR3 bases are TGTGCCAGCAGCCAACGGGGACACGGCGGAAACACCATATATTTT. The whole variable domain, remainder taken from reference TRBV9 and TRBJ1-3, is DSGVTQTPKHLITATGQRVTLRCSPRSGDLSVYWYQQSLDQGLQFLIQYYNGEERAKGNILERFSAQQFPDLHSELNLSSLELGDSALYFCASSQRGHGGNTIYFGEGSWLTVV.

This clone was picked up one time. The genes are TRBV7-3 and TRBJ1-1; D might be TRBD1 (5 bases). CDR1 is SGHTA, CDR2 FQGTGA, per germline. V gave up 5 bases and J gave up 3 bases, with 16 bases separating them. This CDR3 spans 15 amino acids. CDR3 amino acids: CASSPAGDPYTEAFF. The CDR3 nucleotides are TGTGCCAGCAGCCCAGCTGGGGACCCCTACACTGAAGCTTTCTTT.

This chain links TRBV28 with TRBJ2-7, with 10 positions matching TRBD1. Germline assignment: CDR1 MDHEN and CDR2 SYDVKM. The CDR3 is 14 residues long. Trimming cost V 4 bases and J 3 bases; bases outside gene matches: 3. The CDR3 DNA follows: TGTGCCAGCAGTTGGACAGGGGGGAGCTACGAGCAGTACTTC. Amino acid sequence: CASSWTGGSYEQYF.

V is TRBV28 and J is TRBJ2-7, with unresolved D. CDR1 is MDHEN, CDR2 SYDVKM, per germline. V dropped 5 bases and J dropped 4 bases, with 9 bases sitting between them. The CDR3 has 12 amino acids. Written as DNA, the CDR3 is TGTGCCAGCAGTAGTATTATTTACGAGCAGTACTTC. This sequence encodes CASSSIIYEQYF.

The V and J genes are TRBV18 and TRBJ1-2; TRBD1 agrees at 7 bases. This CDR3 is built from 15 residues. Looked up from germline, CDR1 is KGHSH and CDR2 is LQKENI. Unmatched junction bases numbered 8, after V lost 2 bases and J lost 5 bases. The CDR3 DNA is TGTGCCAGCTCACCAGTCATAGGACAGGAGTATGGCTACACCTTC. Its translation: CASSPVIGQEYGYTF. Full variable domain (rest looked up from reference TRBV18 and TRBJ1-2): NAGVMQNPRHLVRRRGQEARLRCSPMKGHSHVYWYRQLPEEGLKFMVYLQKENIIDESGMPKERFSAEFPKEGPSILRIQQVVRGDSAAYFCASSPVIGQEYGYTFGSGTRLTVV.

To note about this clone: This sample includes further DNA sequences coding for the same CDR3. This chain uses TRBV27 with TRBJ1-2; D ambiguous. The CDR3 runs 13 residues. The V and J ends lost 6 bases and 8 bases respectively, with 16 bases between them. Germline V gene lookup returns CDR1 MNHEY and CDR2 SMNVEV (reference sequence). The DNA for the CDR3 is TGTGCCAGCAGCCTCCCAGGAGGGCGGGGCTACACCTTC. This codes for CASSLPGGRGYTF.

V is TRBV4-2 and J is TRBJ2-3; a weak D match, TRBD1 (6 bases). The CDR3 has 15 amino acids. The V gene's germline CDR1 is LGHNA and CDR2 YNFKEQ. V lost 0 bases, J lost 4 bases, and 11 bases lay in between. The CDR3 region is CASSQDREGADTQYF. CDR3 nucleotide sequence: TGTGCCAGCAGCCAAGACCGCGAGGGGGCAGATACGCAGTATTTT.

On this clone itself: Other DNA sequences in this sample translate to the same CDR3. The V and J genes are TRBV28 and TRBJ2-5, with D uncertain. This CDR3 contains 13 residues. V was shortened by 2 bases and J by 1 base, with 5 bases between the two germline ends. CDR1 and CDR2 from the germline V gene are MDHEN and SYDVKM. The CDR3: CASSLRLQETQYF. CDR3 sequence (DNA): TGTGCCAGCAGTTTACGCCTCCAAGAGACCCAGTACTTC.

The chain uses TRBV28 and TRBJ2-5, with 9 bases aligning to TRBD1. CDR1 is MDHEN, CDR2 SYDVKM, per germline. With V trimmed by 5 bases and J by 4 bases, 8 bases remained unmatched. This CDR3 region has 15 residues. CDR3 loop: CASSTRTGVGETQYF. Written as DNA, the CDR3 is TGTGCCAGCAGTACACGGACAGGGGTTGGAGAGACCCAGTACTTC.

This clone was counted only a few times. The chain links TRBV30 to TRBJ2-2; no firm D call. CDR1 is GTSNPN and CDR2 is SVGIG in the germline V gene (reference sequence). There are 11 residues in the CDR3. Trimming removed 7 bases from V and 6 bases from J, with 9 bases in between. In nucleotides, the CDR3 is TGTGCCTCGCGTAGGGCCGGGGAGCTGTTTTTT. Translation gives CASRRAGELFF.

The chain is built from TRBV28 and TRBJ2-7; no reliable D call. V dropped 6 bases and J dropped 0 bases, with 15 bases sitting between them. This CDR3 has 15 residues. The V gene's germline CDR1 is MDHEN and CDR2 SYDVKM. As DNA, the CDR3 is TGTGCCAGCAGCCCTCCACTCGCGAGCTCCTACGAGCAGTACTTC. Amino acid sequence: CASSPPLASSYEQYF.

This clone has just a few counts. CDR3 sequence: CASSPRRVDGYTF. The DNA for the CDR3 is TGTGCCAGCTCACCAAGGAGGGTTGATGGCTACACCTTC. The chain joins TRBV18 to TRBJ1-2; D is uncertain. V lost 2 bases and J lost 6, with 10 bases in between. CDR3 length: 13 amino acids. The germline V gene encodes CDR1 KGHSH and CDR2 LQKENI. The entire variable domain, with the rest obtained from reference TRBV18 and TRBJ1-2, is as follows: NAGVMQNPRHLVRRRGQEARLRCSPMKGHSHVYWYRQLPEEGLKFMVYLQKENIIDESGMPKERFSAEFPKEGPSILRIQQVVRGDSAAYFCASSPRRVDGYTFGSGTRLTVV.

This chain's CDR3 is CASSLVSGSNYEQYF. The CDR3 DNA reads TGTGCCAGCAGCTTAGTTAGCGGGAGCAACTACGAGCAGTACTTC. This sequence joins TRBV11-2 and TRBJ2-7; TRBD2 aligns across 9 bases. Looked up from germline, CDR1 is SGHAT and CDR2 is FQNNGV. V lost 1 base, J lost 3 bases, and 4 bases stayed unmatched. This CDR3 contains 15 residues.

The chain joins TRBV5-1 to TRBJ2-7; D may be TRBD1 or TRBD2 (5 bases each). V was trimmed by 0 bases and J by 2 bases, leaving 27 bases between them. CDR1 SGHRS and CDR2 YFSETQ come from the germline V gene. The CDR3 totals 20 residues. The CDR3, as DNA: TGCGCCAGCAGCTTGGACCAATACCTCCGGGACGGAGGATCTCCCTACGAGCAGTACTTC. This translates into CASSLDQYLRDGGSPYEQYF.

The rearrangement joins TRBV19 to TRBJ1-5; D call uncertain. CDR3 size: 15 residues. Germline CDR1 LNHDA, CDR2 SQIVND (reference sequence). V shed 10 bases and J shed 0 bases, with 16 bases lying between them. DNA for the CDR3: TGTGCCACAAAGCCTGGAGGGATTAGCAATCAGCCCCAGCATTTT. Protein: CATKPGGISNQPQHF.

The J gene is TRBJ2-5, the V gene TRBV11-2, with TRBD2 matching over 9 bases. The junction had 2 bases not matched to a gene; V was cut back by 3 bases and J by 3 bases. The CDR3 sequence is 14 residues long. Germline V gene lookup returns CDR1 SGHAT and CDR2 FQNNGV. The CDR3, as DNA: TGTGCCAGCAGCTTCCGACTAGCGGAAGAGACCCAGTACTTC. Translated: CASSFRLAEETQYF.

Written as DNA, the CDR3 is TGTGCCAGCAGCTCAGGTGCGGGACTGACCTACGAGCAGTACTTC. Translating it yields CASSSGAGLTYEQYF. The chain links TRBV9 to TRBJ2-7; tentatively, D is TRBD2 (6 bases). Germline-derived CDR1 and CDR2 are SGDLS and YYNGEE. CDR3 length equals 15 residues. Trimming left V 4 bases short and J 2 bases short, with 16 bases between.

This chain uses TRBV18 with TRBJ1-1; D is possibly TRBD1 (5 bases). The CDR3 has 15 residues. V lost 0 bases and J 6 bases, leaving 14 bases between the germline ends. Germline V gene lookup returns CDR1 KGHSH and CDR2 LQKENI. The CDR3 sequence is CASSPPGTRGAEAFF. Written as DNA, the CDR3 is TGTGCCAGCTCACCACCTGGGACGCGCGGGGCTGAAGCTTTCTTT.

The chain recombines TRBV5-1 with TRBJ2-2; 8 nucleotides line up with TRBD1. The CDR3 loop spans 16 amino acids. The germline V gene has CDR1 SGHRS and CDR2 YFSETQ. V lost 1 base, J lost 6 bases, and 8 bases stayed unmatched. The CDR3 DNA reads as TGCGCCAGCAGCTTGCAAGGACAGGGCGTCTCCGGGGAGCTGTTTTTT. Translation: CASSLQGQGVSGELFF.

This clone was recorded only once. This chain's CDR3 is CASSLKQVNSGNTIYF. DNA of the CDR3: TGTGCCAGCAGCTTAAAACAGGTCAACTCTGGAAACACCATATATTTT. The chain combines TRBV7-9 with TRBJ1-3, with a weak D call TRBD1 (5 bases). Trimming cost V 2 bases and J 0 bases, with 11 bases left between them. CDR1 SEHNR and CDR2 FQNEAQ come from the germline V gene (reference sequence). This CDR3 is 16 amino acids long. The variable domain in full, completed from reference TRBV7-9 and TRBJ1-3, reads DTGVSQNPRHKITKRGQNVTFRCDPISEHNRLYWYRQTLGQGPEFLTYFQNEAQLEKSRLLSDRFSAERPKGSFSTLEIQRTEQGDSAMYLCASSLKQVNSGNTIYFGEGSWLTVV.

The chain employs TRBV6-1 and TRBJ2-7; 8 positions agree with TRBD2. CDR1 MNHNS and CDR2 SASEGT come from the germline V gene. CDR3 length: 15 amino acids. V shed 3 bases and J 3 bases; nucleotides not matched to a gene: 7. This chain's CDR3 is CASSERGDPLYEQYF. DNA for the CDR3: TGTGCCAGCAGTGAGCGGGGGGATCCCCTCTACGAGCAGTACTTC.

The V call is TRBV28, the J call TRBJ2-3; D is unresolved. The CDR3 consists of 11 residues. Germline V gene sequence: CDR1 MDHEN, CDR2 SYDVKM. Deletions cut 6 bases from V and 5 bases from J, with 6 bases between. CDR3 sequence: CASSIKDTQYF. The CDR3 DNA reads as TGTGCCAGCAGCATTAAAGATACGCAGTATTTT.

This chain uses TRBV6-6 with TRBJ1-1; D call uncertain. The germline V gene has CDR1 MNHNY and CDR2 SVGAGI (reference sequence). CDR3 length: 13 residues. The V gene lost 4 bases and the J gene lost 7 bases, with 13 bases spanning the gap. CDR3 loop: CASSSPTILEAFF. The CDR3 DNA is TGTGCCAGCAGTTCACCAACGATACTTGAAGCTTTCTTT.

The V gene is TRBV4-3, the J gene TRBJ1-2, with D maybe TRBD1 (6 bases). The V and J ends lost 0 bases and 2 bases respectively, with 16 bases between them. Germline loops: CDR1 LGHNA, CDR2 YSLEER. The CDR3 loop spans 17 amino acids. CDR3 region: CASSQEFATTGNYGYTF. CDR3 sequence (DNA): TGCGCCAGCAGCCAAGAATTTGCCACAACAGGGAACTATGGCTACACCTTC.